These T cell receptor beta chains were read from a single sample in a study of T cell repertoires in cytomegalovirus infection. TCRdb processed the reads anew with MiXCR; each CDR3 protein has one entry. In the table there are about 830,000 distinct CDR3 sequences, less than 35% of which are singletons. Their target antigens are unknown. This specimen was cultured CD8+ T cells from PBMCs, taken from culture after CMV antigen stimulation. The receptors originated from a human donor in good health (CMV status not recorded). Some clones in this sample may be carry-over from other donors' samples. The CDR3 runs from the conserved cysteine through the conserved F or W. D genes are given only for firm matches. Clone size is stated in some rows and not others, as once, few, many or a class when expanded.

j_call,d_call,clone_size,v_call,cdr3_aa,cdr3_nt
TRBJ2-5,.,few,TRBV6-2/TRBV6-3,CASDYGTPSLQETQYF,TGTGCCAGCGACTATGGGACCCCAAGCCTCCAAGAGACCCAGTACTTC
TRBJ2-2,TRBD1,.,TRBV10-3,CVIRRQGNSGELFF,TGTGTCATCAGGAGACAGGGTAACTCCGGGGAGCTGTTTTTT
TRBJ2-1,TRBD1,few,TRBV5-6,CASTPDRLAYNEQFF,TGTGCCAGCACCCCGGACAGGCTAGCCTACAATGAGCAGTTCTTC
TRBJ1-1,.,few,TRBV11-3,CASSLVLGRIPMNTEAFF,TGTGCCAGCAGCTTAGTGTTGGGGCGCATCCCCATGAACACTGAAGCTTTCTTT
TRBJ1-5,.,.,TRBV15,CATSRVQSQPQHF,TGTGCCACCAGCAGAGTCCAAAGTCAGCCCCAGCATTTT
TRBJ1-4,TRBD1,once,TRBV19,CASIGRQGEDPTNEKLFF,TGTGCCAGTATTGGAAGACAGGGGGAAGACCCAACTAATGAAAAACTGTTTTTT
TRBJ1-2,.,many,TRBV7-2,CASSFVTATNYGYTF,TGTGCCAGCAGCTTTGTCACAGCGACTAACTATGGCTACACCTTC
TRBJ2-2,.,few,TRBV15,CATSTKPLDSTTANTGELFF,TGTGCCACCAGCACGAAACCTCTGGACAGTACCACCGCGAACACCGGGGAGCTGTTTTTT
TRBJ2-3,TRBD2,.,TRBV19,CASSMEAGGDTQYF,TGTGCCAGTAGTATGGAAGCGGGGGGAGATACACAGTATTTT
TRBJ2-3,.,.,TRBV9,CASDSSGDTDTQYF,TGTGCCAGCGATTCCTCCGGGGACACAGATACGCAGTATTTT
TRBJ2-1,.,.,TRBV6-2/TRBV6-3,CASSEPISYNEQFF,TGTGCCAGCAGTGAACCAATCTCCTACAATGAGCAGTTCTTC
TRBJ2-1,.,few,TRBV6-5,CASSTTGTYVYNEQFF,TGTGCCAGCAGCACAACCGGGACCTATGTTTACAATGAGCAGTTCTTC
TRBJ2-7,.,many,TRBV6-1,CASRLGSSSYEQYF,TGTGCCAGCCGCCTAGGGTCCAGCTCCTACGAGCAGTACTTC
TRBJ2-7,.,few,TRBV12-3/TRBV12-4,CASSPRTAEQYF,TGTGCCAGCAGTCCCCGGACAGCCGAGCAGTACTTC
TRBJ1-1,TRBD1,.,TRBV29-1,CSHLRQGERDTEAFF,TGCAGCCACCTTAGACAGGGGGAGAGGGACACTGAAGCTTTCTTT
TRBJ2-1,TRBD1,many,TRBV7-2,CASSLGTGGDEQFF,TGTGCCAGCAGCCTCGGGACAGGGGGCGATGAGCAGTTCTTC
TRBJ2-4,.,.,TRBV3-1,CASSQDPGDIQYF,TGTGCCAGCAGCCAAGATCCGGGGGACATTCAGTACTTC
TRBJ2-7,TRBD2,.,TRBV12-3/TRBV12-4,CASKSSGVSYEQYF,TGTGCCAGCAAATCTAGCGGGGTCTCCTACGAGCAGTACTTC
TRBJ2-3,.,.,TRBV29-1,CSVDPKDTQYF,TGCAGCGTGGACCCGAAGGATACGCAGTATTTT
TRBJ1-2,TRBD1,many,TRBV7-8,CASSPGGVYGYTF,TGTGCCAGCAGCCCAGGGGGGGTCTATGGCTACACCTTC
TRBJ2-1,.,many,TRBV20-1,CSADGKAYNEQFF,TGCAGTGCAGACGGGAAGGCCTACAATGAGCAGTTCTTC
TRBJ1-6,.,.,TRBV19,CASSGASFHSPLHF,TGTGCCTCATCAGGGGCCTCTTTTCATTCACCCCTCCACTTT
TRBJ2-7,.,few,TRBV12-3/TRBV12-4,CASTMDRAEQYF,TGTGCCAGCACCATGGACCGGGCCGAGCAGTACTTC
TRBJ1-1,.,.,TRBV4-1,CASSPQNLNTEAFF,TGCGCCAGCAGCCCACAGAACTTGAACACTGAAGCTTTCTTT
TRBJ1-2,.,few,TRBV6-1,CGYLEGKGYTF,TGTGGCTACCTGGAGGGTAAAGGCTACACCTTC
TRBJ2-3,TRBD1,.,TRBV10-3,CAISEQGADTQYF,TGTGCCATCAGTGAGCAGGGGGCAGATACGCAGTATTTT
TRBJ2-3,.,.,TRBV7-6,CAERLGGHTDTQYF,TGTGCCGAACGCCTCGGGGGGCACACAGATACGCAGTATTTT
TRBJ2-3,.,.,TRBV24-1,CATSSERAGTDTQYF,TGTGCCACCAGTTCTGAGCGGGCCGGCACAGATACGCAGTATTTT
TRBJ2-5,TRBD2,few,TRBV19,CATTGLGVEETQYF,TGTGCCACGACGGGACTAGGGGTTGAGGAGACCCAGTACTTC
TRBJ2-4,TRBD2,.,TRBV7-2,CASSLGRGTKNIQYF,TGTGCCAGCAGCTTGGGGCGGGGGACCAAAAACATTCAGTACTTC
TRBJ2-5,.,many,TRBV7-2,CASSLGTGEGETQYF,TGTGCCAGCAGCTTAGGAACAGGAGAAGGGGAGACCCAGTACTTC
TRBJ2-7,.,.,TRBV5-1,CASSLEPGADEQYF,TGCGCCAGCAGCTTGGAGCCAGGGGCTGACGAGCAGTACTTC
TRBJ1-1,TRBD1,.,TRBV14,CASGQEFTEAFF,TGTGCCAGCGGACAGGAATTCACTGAAGCTTTCTTT
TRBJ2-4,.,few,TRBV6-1,CASSTTEGGEWDIQYF,TGTGCCAGCAGTACCACGGAGGGGGGGGAATGGGACATTCAGTACTTC
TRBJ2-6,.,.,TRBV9,CASSENTDSGANVLTF,TGTGCCAGCAGCGAAAATACAGACTCTGGGGCCAACGTCCTGACTTTC
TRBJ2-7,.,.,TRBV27,CASSPGTWEQYF,TGTGCCAGCAGTCCCGGGACATGGGAGCAGTACTTC
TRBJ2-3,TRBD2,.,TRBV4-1,CASSQDPGGLAEYF,TGCGCCAGCAGCCAAGATCCCGGGGGACTAGCGGAGTATTTT
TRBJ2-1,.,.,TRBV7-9,CASSYRQVYNEQFF,TGTGCCAGCAGCTATCGACAGGTCTACAATGAGCAGTTCTTC
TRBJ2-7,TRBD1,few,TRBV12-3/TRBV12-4,CASRLRDRSTYEQYF,TGTGCCAGCAGACTCCGGGACAGATCTACCTACGAGCAGTACTTC